A selection of T cell receptor beta chains follows, all from one sample in a study of early stage breast cancer tumors. Clones were sequenced by immunoSEQ multiplex PCR, and TCRdb holds only the in-frame ones, with some missing. This table has under 45,000 clones, about 78% appearing once. The sample consisted of blood. All receptors derive from a person in their fifties with breast cancer. Each CDR3 is given with its conserved first and last residue. A D gene is named only where the DNA matches it firmly. Only some rows state a clone size, as once, few, many or a class for expanded clones.

D gene	J gene	V gene	clone size	CDR3 DNA	CDR3 protein
TRBD2	TRBJ2-7	TRBV6-5	.	TGTGCCAGCAGCCCTACGGGACTAGCCTCCTACGAGCAGTACTTC	CASSPTGLASYEQYF
.	TRBJ2-1	TRBV9	.	TGTGCCAGCAGCGTAGACACCGAGCAGTTCTTC	CASSVDTEQFF
TRBD2	TRBJ2-5	TRBV9	.	TGTGCCAGCAGCAAAGGGGGTAGCGGGGGCGTCCAAGAGACCCAGTACTTC	CASSKGGSGGVQETQYF
.	TRBJ2-7	TRBV12-5	.	TGTGCTAGTGGTTTGGTAAGAGGCAGATCCTACGAGCAGTACTTC	CASGLVRGRSYEQYF
TRBD2	TRBJ2-4	TRBV19	.	TGTGCCAGTAGTATAGCCGGACTAGAAAACATTCAGTACTTC	CASSIAGLENIQYF
TRBD2	TRBJ2-3	TRBV7-6	.	TGTGCCAGCAGCTCCCTAGCGGGGGGCACAGATACGCAGTATTTT	CASSSLAGGTDTQYF
.	TRBJ1-3	TRBV13	.	TGTGCCAGCAGGGTCCGGGGAAACACCATATATTTT	CASRVRGNTIYF
.	TRBJ1-3	TRBV30	.	TGTGCCTGGAGTTCTTCCACCATATATTTT	CAWSSSTIYF
.	TRBJ1-2	TRBV5-8	.	TGTGCCAGCAGCCCTTCGGGGGGTATCTCCTATGGCTACACCTTC	CASSPSGGISYGYTF
.	TRBJ1-1	TRBV6-5	.	TGTGCCAGCAGACAGGGATCTGAAGCTTTCTTT	CASRQGSEAFF
TRBD2	TRBJ2-5	TRBV5-1	.	TGCGCCAGCAGCGGAGTCCTTAGCGGGAGCGGAGAGACCCAGTACTTC	CASSGVLSGSGETQYF
.	TRBJ2-5	TRBV25-1	few	TGTGCCAGCAGTGATCCAGGGCCGGAGACCCAGTACTTC	CASSDPGPETQYF
.	TRBJ1-2	TRBV7-2	.	TGTGCCAGCAGCTTAGGATTTGGGGGACTTAACTATGGCTACACCTTC	CASSLGFGGLNYGYTF
TRBD1	TRBJ2-2	TRBV5-1	.	TGCGCCAGCAGCGTGACAGGGACCGGGGAGCTGTTTTTT	CASSVTGTGELFF
.	TRBJ2-5	TRBV6-5	once	TGTGCCAGCGGGTACCGGGACCAAGAGACCCAGTACTTC	CASGYRDQETQYF
.	TRBJ2-7	TRBV7-9	.	TGTGCCAGCGGGCCCCCCTACGAGCAGTACTTC	CASGPPYEQYF
.	TRBJ1-1	TRBV29-1	few	TGCAGCACGGAGGCAGGGGTAGCTTTCTTT	CSTEAGVAFF
TRBD1	TRBJ1-2	TRBV27	once	TGTGCCAGCAGTTTCCTTCTAGGACAGGGGGGAAAGAATTATGGCTACACCTTC	CASSFLLGQGGKNYGYTF
TRBD2	TRBJ2-3	TRBV11-3	.	TGTGCCTCCCAGCGGGGGGGGAGCACAGATACGCAGTATTTT	CASQRGGSTDTQYF
TRBD1	TRBJ1-1	TRBV7-2	.	TGTGCCAGCAGGACAGGGGGAAACACTGAAGCTTTCTTT	CASRTGGNTEAFF
.	TRBJ2-7	TRBV4-1	.	TGCGCCAGCAGCCAAGATCCCCAGGGGCGTAAATACGAGCAGTACTTC	CASSQDPQGRKYEQYF
TRBD1	TRBJ2-2	TRBV11-2	few	TGTGCCAGCAGCTCGTCCTCCGACAGGGGAAACACCGGGGAGCTGTTTTTT	CASSSSSDRGNTGELFF
.	TRBJ2-2	TRBV11-2	.	TGTGCCAGCAGCTCGGGACTCACTAACACCGGGGAGCTGTTTTTT	CASSSGLTNTGELFF
.	TRBJ1-2	TRBV10-3	once	TGTGCCATCAGTGAGGTGCGGGGCAGGTCGAACTATGGCTACACCTTC	CAISEVRGRSNYGYTF
.	TRBJ2-5	TRBV5-1	once	TGCGCCAGCAGCGGGACTCATCAAGAGACCCAGTACTTC	CASSGTHQETQYF
.	TRBJ1-2	TRBV2	few	TGTGCCAGTAATTCCGACTATGGCTACACCTTC	CASNSDYGYTF
TRBD1	TRBJ1-6	TRBV18	few	TGTGCCAGCTCACCGGACAGGGCTAATTCACCCCTCCACTTT	CASSPDRANSPLHF
TRBD2	TRBJ2-1	TRBV5-1	once	TGCGCCAGCAGCTTCCCGGCGGGGACTAGCGGGGACAATGAGCAGTTCTTC	CASSFPAGTSGDNEQFF
TRBD2	TRBJ2-3	TRBV5-1	.	TGCGCCAGCAGCTACTCCGGGACTAGCGGGAGCACAGATACGCAGTATTTT	CASSYSGTSGSTDTQYF
.	TRBJ1-5	TRBV6-5	.	TGTGCCAGCAGCCAACGGAATCAGCCCCAGCATTTT	CASSQRNQPQHF
.	TRBJ2-1	TRBV30	.	TGTGCCTGGAGTTTAGAGAATGAGCAGTTCTTC	CAWSLENEQFF
.	TRBJ2-1	TRBV5-6	.	TGTGCCAGCAGTTCAGGTCACCCAAGCAATGAGCAGTTCTTC	CASSSGHPSNEQFF
TRBD2	TRBJ2-1	TRBV9	.	TGTGCCAGCAGCGTAGTAGCGGGAGGTTTTCCTGAGCAGTTCTTC	CASSVVAGGFPEQFF